This passage covers 18 T cell receptor beta chains from one sample sequenced in a study of cytomegalovirus exposure and HLA in healthy donors. Data came from immunoSEQ multiplex PCR; TCRdb stores just in-frame clones and leaves some out. This sample has 110,000 or so clones, with about 83% found just once. Material: PBMCs. These receptors originate from a man younger than 30 in good health and CMV-seronegative.

This chain joins TRBV5-1 and TRBJ1-2; 7 bases map to TRBD1. With V trimmed by 1 base and J by 2 bases, 2 bases remained unmatched. The CDR3 has 14 residues. From germline, CDR1 is SGHRS and CDR2 YFSETQ. The CDR3 here is CASSLSQGNYGYTF. DNA of the CDR3: TGCGCCAGCAGCTTGTCACAGGGGAACTATGGCTACACCTTC.

This CDR3 reads CASPAGWLGENTIYF. The CDR3 DNA is TGCGCCAGTCCAGCAGGGTGGCTAGGGGAAAACACCATATATTTT. The genes are TRBV5-1 and TRBJ1-3, with D perhaps TRBD1 (5 bases). V was trimmed by 8 bases and J by 6 bases, leaving 21 bases between them. Per germline, CDR1 SGHRS and CDR2 YFSETQ. The CDR3 runs 15 residues.

This clone was detected only once. V gene TRBV13 combines with J gene TRBJ2-7, with no clear D. In germline, CDR1 is PRHDT, CDR2 FYEKMQ (reference sequence). Between the trimmed V and J ends, which lost 5 bases and 1 base, there was a span of 6 bases. This CDR3 comprises 12 residues. Here the CDR3 reads CASSRASYEQYF. The CDR3 coding sequence is TGTGCCAGCAGCCGAGCGTCCTACGAGCAGTACTTC. Looking up the rest from reference TRBV13 and TRBJ2-7 gives the full variable domain: AAGVIQSPRHLIKEKRETATLKCYPIPRHDTVYWYQQGPGQDPQFLISFYEKMQSDKGSIPDRFSAQQFSDYHSELNMSSLELGDSALYFCASSRASYEQYFGPGTRLTVT.

The sample holds one count of this clone. The rearrangement joins TRBV30 to TRBJ1-1; 8 nucleotides line up with TRBD1. CDR3 size: 17 residues. Losses at the gene ends were 1 base for V and 0 bases for J; bases not matched to a gene: 10. Germline values: CDR1 GTSNPN, CDR2 SVGIG (reference sequence). CDR3 loop: CAWSARPGTGLNTEAFF. The CDR3 coding sequence is TGTGCCTGGAGTGCCCGTCCCGGGACAGGTCTGAACACTGAAGCTTTCTTT.

V gene TRBV27 combines with J gene TRBJ2-7; 7 nucleotides match TRBD2. Germline-derived CDR1 and CDR2 are MNHEY and SMNVEV (reference sequence). This CDR3 is 14 amino acids long. J lost 5 bases, V lost 1 base, and 5 bases had no gene match. In DNA form, the CDR3 reads TGTGCCAGCAGTTTATGGGGGGGTACAAACGAGCAGTACTTC. Translation gives CASSLWGGTNEQYF.

In this sample, this clone turned up once. The chain uses TRBV2 and TRBJ2-5; D may be TRBD1 (5 bases). The V end was cut by 6 bases, the J end by 4 bases, with 12 bases between. Germline CDR1 reads SNHLY; CDR2 reads FYNNEI. The CDR3 is 13 amino acids. CDR3 DNA sequence: TGTGCCAGCAGAAGACAGACCCCAGAGACCCAGTACTTC. Protein sequence: CASRRQTPETQYF.

This chain uses TRBV15 with TRBJ1-6; D is uncertain. Trimming took 1 base from V and 9 from J, leaving 16 bases between them. Germline-derived CDR1 and CDR2 are LNHNV and YYDKDF (reference sequence). The CDR3 extends over 16 amino acids. Here the CDR3 reads CATSRGPATARSPLHF. In nucleotides, the CDR3 is TGTGCCACCAGCAGAGGTCCCGCCACAGCTCGTTCACCCCTCCACTTT.

This clone occurred a few times. The rearrangement links TRBV2 to TRBJ2-7; 11 bases are shared with TRBD1. Germline CDR1 is SNHLY and CDR2 is FYNNEI. The length of the CDR3 is 14 residues. The V and J ends lost 5 bases and 6 bases, in that order; junction bases with no gene match: 6. This CDR3 is CASSPDRGQGEQYF. In DNA form, the CDR3 reads TGTGCCAGCAGTCCGGACAGGGGGCAGGGCGAGCAGTACTTC.

CDR3 protein: CASSLGPQDNQPQHF. CDR3 coding DNA: TGTGCCAGCAGCTTGGGTCCACAGGACAATCAGCCCCAGCATTTT. The chain uses TRBV5-4 and TRBJ1-5, with D tentatively TRBD1 (5 bases). Deletions cut 0 bases from V and 3 bases from J, with 10 bases between. This CDR3 comprises 15 residues. Germline V gives CDR1 SGHNT, CDR2 YYREEE (reference sequence).

The rearrangement links TRBV6-6 to TRBJ1-1; no firm D call. The germline V and J ends were trimmed by 3 bases and 4 bases, with 9 bases remaining between them. CDR3 length equals 13 residues. CDR1 and CDR2 (germline): MNHNY, SVGAGI (reference sequence). CDR3 DNA sequence: TGTGCCAGCAGTTATGGGCTGGGCACTGAAGCTTTCTTT. Translated: CASSYGLGTEAFF.

The chain is built from TRBV4-2 and TRBJ1-1, with a possible D match to TRBD1 (6 bases). V was shortened by 0 bases and J by 4 bases, with 15 bases between the two germline ends. The CDR3 runs 16 residues. Germline assignment: CDR1 LGHNA and CDR2 YNFKEQ. The CDR3 DNA sequence: TGTGCCAGCAGCCAAGATTTTCGGGGGGCGATCACTGAAGCTTTCTTT. Translating gives CASSQDFRGAITEAFF.

The gene calls are TRBV23-1 and TRBJ2-7, with 7 positions matching TRBD1. TRBV23-1 is annotated as an ORF whose role is uncertain. V lost 7 bases to trimming and J lost 4 bases; unmatched junction nucleotides: 13. The CDR3 consists of 15 residues. CDR3 in DNA: TGCGCCAGCACCGAAAGACAGGGAGAGGTTTACGAGCAGTACTTC. It codes for CASTERQGEVYEQYF.

The CDR3, as DNA: TGTGCCAGCAGTTACGTCGAGGCGGTAGGGAAGGGGACGCAGTATTTT. It encodes CASSYVEAVGKGTQYF. The J gene is TRBJ2-3, the V gene TRBV6-6; tentative D call: TRBD1 (5 bases). This CDR3 is built from 16 residues. Trimming removed 2 bases from V and 9 bases from J, with 21 bases in between. Germline assignment: CDR1 MNHNY and CDR2 SVGAGI (reference sequence).

The chain combines TRBV9 with TRBJ2-5; a weak D match, TRBD2 (5 bases). V lost 0 bases and J lost 5, with 17 bases in between. Germline assignment: CDR1 SGDLS and CDR2 YYNGEE. There are 16 residues in the CDR3. The CDR3 reads CASSVGSSRVGETQYF. DNA of the CDR3: TGTGCCAGCAGCGTAGGTTCCTCGCGGGTGGGGGAGACCCAGTACTTC.

The chain combines TRBV6-8 with TRBJ2-3; 7 bases fit TRBD1. CDR3 length: 15 residues. Germline CDR1 and CDR2: MNHGY and SAAAGT. The V segment lost 10 bases and the J segment 2 bases; nucleotides outside the gene matches: 12. CDR3 region: CATKPGQKVTDTQYF. The CDR3 region has the DNA TGTGCCACTAAGCCGGGACAGAAAGTCACAGATACGCAGTATTTT.

The chain employs TRBV2 and TRBJ2-7; the match to TRBD2 covers 9 bases. CDR3 length equals 15 residues. The germline V gene encodes CDR1 SNHLY and CDR2 FYNNEI. The junction had 9 bases not matched to a gene; V was cut back by 6 bases and J by 3 bases. Here the CDR3 DNA reads TGTGCCAGCAGGGTAGCGGGAGCGCCCCTCTACGAGCAGTACTTC. Protein sequence: CASRVAGAPLYEQYF.

This clone has only one observation. This chain links TRBV2 with TRBJ2-5, with D possibly being TRBD1 (6 bases). Germline CDR1 reads SNHLY; CDR2 reads FYNNEI. CDR3 length: 14 amino acids. Trimming cost V 9 bases and J 0 bases, with 14 bases left between them. The CDR3 here is CASGRGQYQETQYF. The CDR3 region has the DNA TGTGCCAGTGGCCGGGGACAATACCAAGAGACCCAGTACTTC.

The V call is TRBV25-1, the J call TRBJ1-6; D uncertain. Trimming left V 4 bases short and J 9 bases short, with 10 bases between. This CDR3 comprises 13 residues. Germline values: CDR1 MGHDK, CDR2 SYGVNS. The CDR3 loop reads CASSGDRVSPLHF. The CDR3, as DNA: TGTGCCAGCAGTGGTGATCGGGTTTCACCCCTCCACTTT.